The 7 T cell receptor beta chains presented below share a single source sample, sequenced in a study of T cell responses to AZD1222 COVID-19 vaccine. Assay used: immunoSEQ multiplex PCR; TCRdb lists only in-frame clones, some missing. The table has approximately 97,000 clones, 85% to 90% seen once. The source material was peripheral blood, sampled on day 0 of AZD1222 vaccination. Receptors were obtained from an adult in good health.

As to this clone: Other DNA sequences of this sample code for an identical CDR3. The chain employs TRBV9 and TRBJ1-1; TRBD1 is a possible D gene (6 bases). CDR3 length: 14 residues. Trimming removed 0 bases at V and 3 bases at J, with 9 bases between. From germline, CDR1 is SGDLS and CDR2 YYNGEE. The CDR3 loop is CASSVAGADTEAFF. The CDR3 DNA reads as TGTGCCAGCAGCGTAGCAGGGGCAGACACTGAAGCTTTCTTT.

J is TRBJ1-3 and V is TRBV6-5; D remains ambiguous. Germline lookup yields CDR1 MNHEY and CDR2 SVGAGI. This CDR3 has 15 amino acids. V was shortened by 2 bases and J by 0 bases, with 8 bases between the two germline ends. The DNA for the CDR3 is TGTGCCAGCAGTTACGGGTCCTCCTCTGGAAACACCATATATTTT. The encoded protein is CASSYGSSSGNTIYF.

This chain links TRBV28 with TRBJ1-5, with TRBD1 matching 8 bases. V was pared by 1 base and J by 3 bases, with 5 bases of the junction left unmatched. The CDR3 contains 16 residues. In germline, CDR1 is MDHEN, CDR2 SYDVKM. The CDR3, as DNA: TGTGCCAGCAGTTTATTGGGGACAGGACTCAATCAGCCCCAGCATTTT. This codes for CASSLLGTGLNQPQHF. Full variable domain (outside the CDR3, taken from reference TRBV28 and TRBJ1-5): DVKVTQSSRYLVKRTGEKVFLECVQDMDHENMFWYRQDPGLGLRLIYFSYDVKMKEKGDIPEGYSVSREKKERFSLILESASTNQTSMYLCASSLLGTGLNQPQHFGDGTRLSIL.

This clone is a singleton in its sample. V gene TRBV28 combines with J gene TRBJ2-5; 7 bases are a match to TRBD1. Trimming removed 2 bases from V and 5 bases from J; junction bases left unmatched: 5. The CDR3 is 14 amino acids. Germline lookup yields CDR1 MDHEN and CDR2 SYDVKM. CDR3 residues: CASSLVGGGETQYF. The CDR3 DNA reads TGTGCCAGCAGTTTAGTAGGGGGCGGGGAGACCCAGTACTTC.

This clone was observed once. DNA for the CDR3: TGTGCCAGCAGTCTTAGGACGCAGAGCTCCTACGAGCAGTACTTC. It is translated as CASSLRTQSSYEQYF. The genes are TRBV6-2 or TRBV6-3 and TRBJ2-7, with D unresolved. Germline V gene sequence: CDR1 MNHEY, CDR2 SVGEGT. The ends were cut back, 5 bases at V and 0 bases at J, with 14 bases in the middle. The CDR3 spans 15 residues.

The genes are TRBV6-5 and TRBJ1-5; D remains unclear. With 7 bases removed from V and 6 bases from J, the gap between germline ends came to 13 bases. The CDR3 contains 13 residues. Germline CDR1 MNHEY, CDR2 SVGAGI. The CDR3 DNA sequence: TGTGCCAGCACGGTAGGGTTAGGTCAGCCCCAGCATTTT. Translating it yields CASTVGLGQPQHF.

This sequence joins TRBV16 and TRBJ2-3; D may match TRBD1 or TRBD2 (5 bases each). Trimming stripped 1 base from V and 2 bases from J, with 13 bases between. Germline V gene sequence: CDR1 KGHSY, CDR2 FQNENV. CDR3 length: 16 amino acids. The CDR3 coding sequence is TGTGCCAGCAGCCAATTGACGAGGGGCCACACAGATACGCAGTATTTT. As protein: CASSQLTRGHTDTQYF. The variable domain in full, completed from reference TRBV16 and TRBJ2-3, reads GEEVAQTPKHLVRGEGQKAKLYCAPIKGHSYVFWYQQVLKNEFKFLISFQNENVFDETGMPKERFSAKCLPNSPCSLEIQATKLEDSAVYFCASSQLTRGHTDTQYFGPGTRLTVL.